This T cell receptor (beta chain) was obtained from a study of blood T cells in healthy people across ages. Concerning this clonotype itself: The junction does not match germline at one end; this may be a read error.

Through a sample-barcoded 5' primer and a J-beta primer mix, a second PCR was run for roughly 7 to 12 cycles. TCRdb processed the 5' RACE reads anew with MiXCR; each CDR3 protein has one entry. The data show some 1.4 million distinct CDR3 sequences, with about 40% seen just once and 7.9% held by the top ten. The germline gives CDR1 SGHRS, CDR2 YFSETQ. The CDR3 totals 16 residues. The source material was blood. The V call is TRBV5-1, the J call TRBJ1-5, with no clear D. This clonotype was sampled from a woman between 18 and 30 years old in good health. CDR3 bases: TGCGCCAGCAGCCTCTACCCGATGGGTGGCAATCACCCCCAGCATTTT. Amino acids: CASSLYPMGGNHPQHF.